One sample yielded the 5 T cell receptor beta chains listed below, sequenced in a study of graft-versus-host responses after intestinal transplantation. Data came from immunoSEQ multiplex PCR; TCRdb stores just in-frame clones and leaves some out. The data hold about 88,000 clones, with around 93% observed a single time. Their target antigens are unknown. Specimen: unstimulated CD4+ T cells sorted from spleen or lymph node cells, collected before transplant. These receptors all stem from a human donor who was the organ donor for an intestinal transplant.

The chain employs TRBV25-1 and TRBJ1-1, with 7 positions matching TRBD1. The CDR3 runs to 14 residues. CDR1 and CDR2 (germline): MGHDK, SYGVNS. V was clipped by 7 bases and J by 2 bases; unmatched bases: 7. The CDR3 here is CASTGQLVNTEAFF. Written as DNA, the CDR3 is TGTGCCAGCACGGGACAGCTAGTAAACACTGAAGCTTTCTTT.

The rearrangement uses TRBV7-9 and TRBJ2-3; tentatively, D is TRBD1 or TRBD2 (6 bases each). Germline lookup yields CDR1 SEHNR and CDR2 FQNEAQ (reference sequence). V lost 4 bases and J lost 3, with 17 bases in between. The CDR3 spans 16 residues. CDR3 in DNA: TGTGCCAGCAGCTCAGGGGCCGGGGGAAGTACAGATACGCAGTATTTT. Amino acids: CASSSGAGGSTDTQYF.

The gene calls are TRBV5-6 and TRBJ2-2, with 7 bases lining up with TRBD1. The ends lost 4 bases at V and 1 base at J; junction bases unmatched: 7. This CDR3 contains 16 residues. Germline CDR1 and CDR2: SGHDT and YYEEEE. In nucleotides, the CDR3 is TGTGCCAGCAGCCTCAAGACAGGGAGGAACACCGGGGAGCTGTTTTTT. It encodes CASSLKTGRNTGELFF.

CDR3 bases: TGTGCCAGCAGTTCCTATCTCGGGGCTAAGGGAAACACCATATATTTT. This codes for CASSSYLGAKGNTIYF. The chain is built from TRBV6-6 and TRBJ1-3, with D possibly TRBD1 on 5 matching bases. The V gene's germline CDR1 is MNHNY and CDR2 SVGAGI (reference sequence). This CDR3 spans 16 amino acids. Trimming took off 4 bases at V and 4 bases at J, with 17 bases between the two ends.

This chain links TRBV28 with TRBJ2-2; TRBD1 aligns across 10 bases. The ends lost 10 bases at V and 7 bases at J; junction bases unmatched: 12. The length of the CDR3 is 15 residues. Germline V gene sequence: CDR1 MDHEN, CDR2 SYDVKM. The CDR3 loop is CAITSGTGVIGELFF. The DNA for the CDR3 is TGTGCCATCACTTCCGGGACAGGGGTAATCGGGGAGCTGTTTTTT.